Sequencing of this TCR beta chain was carried out in a study of OX40 agonist ivuxolimab in advanced cancers. Study-level information: A diagnosis of hepatocellular carcinoma, melanoma, renal cell or head and neck cancer was present in dose-escalation patients.

CDR3 length: 12 residues. V was trimmed by 8 bases and J by 2 bases, leaving 10 bases between them. Per the germline V gene, CDR1 is MDHEN and CDR2 is SYDVKM. Study results and caveats: CD8+ T cells (on average) carried more expanded clones than CD4+ T cells. Among the lowest levels of clonal expansion were found in partial responders at 0.1-3.0 mg/kg.

The data were produced by immunoSEQ multiplex PCR, yet TCRdb's version contains in-frame clones alone and is incomplete. The sample carries tens of thousands of clones, 84% recorded once. Comments on this clone: What it binds is unknown.

This chain uses TRBV28 with TRBJ2-7, with D maybe TRBD1 (6 bases). The sequence was obtained from an adult with an advanced solid tumor such as melanoma, head and neck, liver or kidney cancer. The material sequenced was CD4+ or CD8+ T cells sorted from blood, taken in a trial of the OX40 agonist ivuxolimab. The CDR3 region is CASGRQAYEQYF. CDR3 coding DNA: TGTGCCAGCGGTCGACAGGCCTACGAGCAGTACTTC.